One and the same sample provided the 17 T cell receptor beta chains below, sequenced in a study of blood T cell repertoires in COVID-19. Profiled with immunoSEQ multiplex PCR; TCRdb holds only in-frame clones, not every one. The sample carries roughly 100,000 clones, 80% to 95% recorded once. Sequenced sample: peripheral blood. The receptors here all came from a woman in her 50s with COVID-19, enrolled during active disease.

V is TRBV6-5 and J is TRBJ2-2; D is possibly TRBD1 (5 bases). V was trimmed by 5 bases and J by 8 bases, leaving 12 bases between them. The CDR3 sequence is 13 residues long. CDR1 is MNHEY, CDR2 SVGAGI, per germline. Here the CDR3 reads CASSPQRQGELFF. As DNA, the CDR3 is TGTGCCAGCAGTCCGCAGCGACAGGGGGAGCTGTTTTTT.

J is TRBJ2-7 and V is TRBV1; TRBD2 is the table's D call, not checked against the DNA. TRBV1 is given as a pseudogene. The CDR3 is 21 residues long. CDR3 in DNA: TGCACCAGCAGCCAACTCCTCGGCGGGGCGGGGGCCGCAGTTCTCTCCTACGAGCAGTACGTC. The encoded protein is CTSSQLLGGAGAAVLSYEQYV.

The chain combines TRBV5-4 with TRBJ2-3, with 10 bases lining up with TRBD1. V lost 3 bases, J lost 4 bases, and 5 bases stayed unmatched. Germline values: CDR1 SGHNT, CDR2 YYREEE (reference sequence). CDR3 length: 15 amino acids. The CDR3 region is CASSYSGTGADTQYF. In DNA form, the CDR3 reads TGTGCCAGCAGCTACTCCGGGACAGGGGCAGATACGCAGTATTTT. Full variable domain (rest looked up from reference TRBV5-4 and TRBJ2-3): ETGVTQSPTHLIKTRGQQVTLRCSSQSGHNTVSWYQQALGQGPQFIFQYYREEENGRGNFPPRFSGLQFPNYSSELNVNALELDDSALYLCASSYSGTGADTQYFGPGTRLTVL.

This chain connects TRBV19 to TRBJ2-6; 9 bases align to TRBD1. This CDR3 spans 16 amino acids. Germline assignment: CDR1 LNHDA and CDR2 SQIVND (reference sequence). J was trimmed by 4 bases and V by 6 bases; bases with no gene match: 7. The CDR3: CASSLQGAGGANVLTF. Here the CDR3 DNA reads TGTGCCAGTAGCTTACAGGGGGCTGGAGGGGCCAACGTCCTGACTTTC.

The chain couples TRBV7-8 to TRBJ2-7; possibly TRBD1 for D (5 bases). Per germline, CDR1 SGHVS and CDR2 FQNEAQ. The V end was cut by 5 bases, the J end by 6 bases, with 17 bases between. There are 14 residues in the CDR3. The CDR3 DNA follows: TGTGCCAGCAGCCGCCAACAGGCCGTGGGCGAGCAGTACTTC. Its protein product is CASSRQQAVGEQYF.

The chain uses TRBV6-1 and TRBJ2-1; D is ambiguous. Between the trimmed V and J ends, which lost 2 bases and 6 bases, there was a span of 8 bases. This CDR3 comprises 13 residues. Germline V gives CDR1 MNHNS, CDR2 SASEGT. The CDR3 DNA is TGTGCCAGCAGTGAAACGAGAACCAATGAGCAGTTCTTC. It is translated as CASSETRTNEQFF.

V and J are TRBV24-1 and TRBJ2-1, with 7 nucleotides matching TRBD2. This CDR3 spans 16 amino acids. V gave up 4 bases and J gave up 4 bases; unmatched junction bases: 9. CDR1 is KGHDR and CDR2 is SFDVKD in the germline V gene. CDR3 region: CATSDASPAGYNEQFF. The CDR3 coding sequence is TGTGCCACCAGTGACGCCTCTCCAGCGGGGTACAATGAGCAGTTCTTC.

This clone has just a few counts. The chain links TRBV5-4 to TRBJ1-2, with D maybe TRBD1 (5 bases). The V gene's germline CDR1 is SGHNT and CDR2 YYREEE (reference sequence). This CDR3 has 15 amino acids. V lost 0 bases, J lost 1 base, and 10 bases lay in between. This chain's CDR3 is CASSLGGVNNYGYTF. The DNA for the CDR3 is TGTGCCAGCAGCTTGGGGGGGGTGAATAACTATGGCTACACCTTC.

This chain uses TRBV13 with TRBJ1-6, with 8 bases fitting TRBD1. Germline CDR1 reads PRHDT; CDR2 reads FYEKMQ (reference sequence). The CDR3 loop spans 15 amino acids. Trimming took 5 bases from V and 7 from J; bases not matched to a gene: 7. In nucleotides, the CDR3 is TGTGCCAGCAGCGGGTCCAGGGGGCTCAATTCACCCCTCCACTTT. It is translated as CASSGSRGLNSPLHF.

This clone was seen only once. The gene calls are TRBV5-5 and TRBJ2-2, with TRBD1 matching over 7 bases. After removal of 5 bases from V and 2 bases from J, the junction contained 6 bases not matched to a gene. CDR1 is SGHKS and CDR2 is YYEKEE in the germline V gene (reference sequence). This CDR3 has 15 residues. The CDR3, as DNA: TGTGCCAGCAGTCAGACAGGGATAAACACCGGGGAGCTGTTTTTT. Protein sequence: CASSQTGINTGELFF. The variable domain in full, completed from reference TRBV5-5 and TRBJ2-2, reads DAGVTQSPTHLIKTRGQQVTLRCSPISGHKSVSWYQQVLGQGPQFIFQYYEKEERGRGNFPDRFSARQFPNYSSELNVNALLLGDSALYLCASSQTGINTGELFFGEGSRLTVL.

The J gene is TRBJ1-2, the V gene TRBV3-1 (or the pseudogene TRBV3-2); maybe TRBD1 (6 bases). CDR1 is LGHDT, CDR2 YNNKEL, per germline (reference sequence). The CDR3 is 15 amino acids. Trimming removed 3 bases from V and 8 bases from J, with 19 bases in between. CDR3 in amino acids: CASSHRQATRSGYTF. The CDR3 DNA is TGTGCCAGCAGCCACCGACAGGCCACACGTTCCGGCTACACCTTC.

The chain uses TRBV19 and TRBJ2-3; TRBD1 is a possible D gene (7 bases). V shed 4 bases and J shed 6 bases, with 11 bases lying between them. The length of the CDR3 is 13 residues. Looked up from germline, CDR1 is LNHDA and CDR2 is SQIVND (reference sequence). The CDR3, as DNA: TGTGCCAGTAGTACGTCAGGGGGGGATACGCAGTATTTT. This encodes CASSTSGGDTQYF.

This clone was detected once. This chain connects TRBV12-3 or TRBV12-4 to TRBJ1-5; unclear D gene. The CDR3 is made up of 13 amino acids. V lost 5 bases and J lost 6, with 11 bases in between. The CDR3 reads CASSLSGPQPQHF. The CDR3 coding sequence is TGTGCCAGCAGTCTGTCAGGTCCTCAGCCCCAGCATTTT.

The rearrangement links TRBV3-1 (or the pseudogene TRBV3-2) to TRBJ2-7, with TRBD1 as a possible D gene (5 bases). Trimming took off 3 bases at V and 3 bases at J, with 15 bases between the two ends. The CDR3 covers 15 residues. Germline CDR1 and CDR2: LGHDT and YNNKEL (reference sequence). CDR3 amino acids: CASSQAPDRNYEQYF. DNA of the CDR3: TGTGCCAGCAGCCAGGCCCCAGACAGAAACTACGAGCAGTACTTC.

This CDR3 is CASSLRTSGVNEQFF. The CDR3 nucleotides are TGTGCCAGCAGCCTGAGGACTAGCGGGGTAAATGAGCAGTTCTTC. This chain links TRBV13 with TRBJ2-1; 12 nucleotides match TRBD2. With V trimmed by 5 bases and J by 7 bases, 6 bases remained unmatched. Per the germline V gene, CDR1 is PRHDT and CDR2 is FYEKMQ (reference sequence). The CDR3 has 15 amino acids.

In this sample, this clone turned up once. The chain links TRBV19 to TRBJ1-1; a weak D match, TRBD1 (6 bases). The CDR3 is 15 residues long. Trimming took 6 bases from V and 0 from J, leaving 14 bases between them. The V gene's germline CDR1 is LNHDA and CDR2 SQIVND (reference sequence). CDR3 DNA: TGTGCCAGTAGACCCACGAGGGGGTTGAACACTGAAGCTTTCTTT. Its translation: CASRPTRGLNTEAFF.

The genes are TRBV6-5 and TRBJ1-2; TRBD1 aligns across 8 bases. The CDR3 consists of 12 residues. Germline V lookup: CDR1 MNHEY, CDR2 SVGAGI. The junction had 5 bases not matched to a gene; V was cut back by 6 bases and J by 8 bases. CDR3 loop: CASSGQGSGYTF. CDR3 in DNA: TGTGCCAGCAGCGGACAGGGATCGGGCTACACCTTC.